This T cell receptor beta chain was obtained from a study of T cell clones after liver transplantation. Turning to the study itself: Third-party-reactive TCRbeta sequences from pre-transplant mixed lymphocyte reactions served as antigen-independent comparators.

This table comes from immunoSEQ multiplex PCR, and its TCRdb copy is limited to in-frame clones, with some not included. The sample records roughly 100,000 clones, around 84% being singletons. V lost 5 bases and J 6 bases, leaving 18 bases between the germline ends. CDR3 size: 14 residues. CDR1 is SGHRS and CDR2 is YFSETQ in the germline V gene. The source of this sequence is a human patient who received a liver transplant. These T cells may partly come from the graft donor. Sequenced material: CD4+ T cells from blood, taken about 50 months after liver transplant. The V and J genes are TRBV5-1 and TRBJ2-7, with D possibly being TRBD2 (6 bases). The CDR3 region is CASRPRAGRGEQYF. As DNA, the CDR3 is TGCGCCAGCAGACCACGGGCGGGACGCGGCGAGCAGTACTTC. Variable domain in full (rest from reference TRBV5-1 and TRBJ2-7): KAGVTQTPRYLIKTRGQQVTLSCSPISGHRSVSWYQQTPGQGLQFLFEYFSETQRNKGNFPGRFSGRQFSNSRSEMNVSTLELGDSALYLCASRPRAGRGEQYFGPGTRLTVT.